This T cell receptor beta chain appears in the sequencing data of a study of blood T cells in healthy people across ages (dated by TCRdb to about 2015). Study-wide context: Template switching captured roughly one uniquely barcoded TCR beta cDNA molecule per two T cells in model experiments. The study measured age-related changes in TCR beta repertoire diversity using deep sequencing normalized with unique cDNA molecular identifiers. The donors were split into four age groups: young (average around 16 years), middle-aged (nearly 40), aged (over 55) and long-lived (roughly 88). Donors of different ages were randomly distributed across sequencing lanes to avoid experimental bias. The study analyzed two additional independent replicas of 1 million unique cDNA reads from the same blood draw for two donors, one aged 18 to 29 and one aged 80 or older.

Turning to this clonotype: Its target antigen remains unknown. Nothing much larger sits one base from this clone, and base qualities are not available.

Findings and caveats that apply to the study as a whole: Because the CMV infection status of the donors was unknown, age-related changes in expanded clonotypes may potentially have been confounded. Since profiling was done on bulk unsorted PBMCs, naive and antigen-experienced compartments could not be conclusively compared. The percentage of naive T cells measured by flow cytometry correlated strongly with observed TCR beta diversity. Estimates of total diversity based on one million sequenced T cells were regarded as lower bounds and as underestimates. Observed TCR beta diversity per million T cells fell roughly linearly with age, and a significant reduction was already apparent by age around 40. Compared with the aged group, more naive CD4+ T cells, fewer expanded clones and increased TCR diversity were shown by the long-lived group, suggesting age selection.

Preparation of the library involved 5' RACE. For sequencing, an Illumina HiSeq 2500 was employed. A second PCR of about 7 to 12 cycles was run with a J-beta primer mix and a sample-barcoded 5' primer. Each TCR beta cDNA molecule received a unique molecular identifier from a template-switch 5' adaptor carrying 12 random nucleotides. At least 2.5 million CDR3-containing paired-end reads were obtained from each sample. First-strand cDNA synthesis was performed from all RNA using the Mint cDNA synthesis kit, with priming by a TRBC-specific oligonucleotide. Following uracil-DNA glycosylase treatment, a first 18-cycle PCR with universal primers M1SS and BC2_uni_R was performed on all cDNA. Per the authors' processing: For normalization, 1 million high-quality reads were randomly selected from each sample, with every read carrying a distinct molecular identifier. Instead of being binned into consensus sequences, reads with shared molecular identifiers were discarded. MiTCR, run with a Q25 quality threshold and the strictest error-elimination algorithm, handled CDR3 identification, clonotype clustering and error correction. A nonparametric unseen species model with Euler transformation was used to estimate a lower bound on total TCR beta diversity. TCRdb trimmed public reads at Q25 via fastp, called clones via MiXCR and kept in-frame beta chains. For every CDR3 protein sequence, its rows merge into one entry that carries the most common genes and DNA. The V and J calls and clone size come from TCRdb's table, not from the authors' own analysis. Recorded for this sample are hundreds of thousands of distinct CDR3 sequences; 45% to 70% of them occurred a single time. Together, the top ten hold around 25% of the sample.

Systemically healthy Caucasian individuals from Russia, 35 to 40 in total and aged about 6 to 90 years, were included as donors. Each donor gave 8 to 10 milliliters of peripheral blood, drawn into EDTA-treated Vacutainer tubes. Ficoll-Paque density-gradient centrifugation was used to isolate PBMCs, with at least 6.5 million obtained per sample. Trizol reagent was used to extract total RNA from PBMCs, with at least 5.5 micrograms per sample. For every donor, flow cytometry on a PBMC aliquot measured the percentage of naive CD45RAhigh/CD27high T cells. The receptor comes from a man aged 40-55 years in good health. Source material: blood.

The sequenced DNA is TGTGCCAGCAGCCCGGACAGCGGGAAAAACATTCAGTACTTC. This gives the protein CASSPDSGKNIQYF. The chain was built from TRBV12-3 or TRBV12-4 and TRBJ2-4; the D match is possibly TRBD1 or TRBD2, with 6 bases aligned in each. V is shortened by 6 bases, J by 4 bases, and the region joining them spans 13 bases. From the cysteine up to the phenylalanine, the CDR3 has a length of 14 residues. The only DNA kept is the CDR3, 42 bases in frame from the first base.